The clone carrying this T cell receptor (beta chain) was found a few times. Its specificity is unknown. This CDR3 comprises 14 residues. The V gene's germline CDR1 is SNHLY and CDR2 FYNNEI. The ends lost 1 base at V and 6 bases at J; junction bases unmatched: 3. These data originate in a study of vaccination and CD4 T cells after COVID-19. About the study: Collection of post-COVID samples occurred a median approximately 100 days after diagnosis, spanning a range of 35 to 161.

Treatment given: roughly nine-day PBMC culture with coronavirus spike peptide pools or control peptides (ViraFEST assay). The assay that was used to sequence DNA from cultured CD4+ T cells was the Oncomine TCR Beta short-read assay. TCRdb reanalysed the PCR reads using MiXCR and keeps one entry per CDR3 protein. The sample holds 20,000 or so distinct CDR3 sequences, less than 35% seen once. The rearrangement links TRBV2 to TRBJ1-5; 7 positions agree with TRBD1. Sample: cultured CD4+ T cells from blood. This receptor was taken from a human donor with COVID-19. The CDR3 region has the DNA TGTGCCAGCAGTGAAGGACAGGGTGGTCAGCCCCAGCATTTT. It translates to CASSEGQGGQPQHF. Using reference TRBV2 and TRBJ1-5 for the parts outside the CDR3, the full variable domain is EPEVTQTPSHQVTQMGQEVILRCVPISNHLYFYWYRQILGQKVEFLVSFYNNEISEKSEIFDDQFSVERPDGSNFTLKIRSTKLEDSAMYFCASSEGQGGQPQHFGDGTRLSIL.